This T cell receptor beta chain comes out of a study of OX40 agonist ivuxolimab in advanced cancers. Peripheral blood came from all dose cohorts at three timepoints. Concerning this clone itself: Antigen unknown.

This table comes from immunoSEQ multiplex PCR, and its TCRdb copy is limited to in-frame clones, with some not included. Here the sample spans tens of thousands of clones, 80% to 85% being singletons. Study-level findings and limits: At 0.1 to 3.0 mg/kg and by week 6, clonal expansion occurred in CD4+ and CD8+ blood T cells.

Germline assignment: CDR1 SGHTA and CDR2 FQGNSA. The CDR3 consists of 15 residues. The junction had 8 bases not matched to a gene; V was cut back by 2 bases and J by 5 bases. The rearrangement uses TRBV7-2 and TRBJ1-2; TRBD1 agrees at 7 bases. This TCR came from an adult with an advanced solid tumor such as melanoma, head and neck, liver or kidney cancer. The sequencing used CD4+ or CD8+ T cells sorted from blood, collected in a trial of the OX40 agonist ivuxolimab. Here the CDR3 DNA reads TGTGCCAGCAGCTTAATACAGGGGTGGAAGTATGGCTACACCTTC. This translates into CASSLIQGWKYGYTF.